A selection of T cell receptor beta chains follows, all from one sample in a study of blood T cell repertoires in COVID-19. Sequencing was performed with immunoSEQ multiplex PCR; in TCRdb, only in-frame clones are kept and a portion is missing. This sample yields about 180,000 clones, of which roughly 90% are seen a single time; less than 1.5% belongs to the top ten. Material for sequencing was PBMCs or T cells enriched from blood (not recorded which). All receptors derive from a human donor with acute COVID-19. The donor label of this sample is uncertain. The CDR3 runs from the conserved cysteine through the conserved F or W. The D gene is left open where the match is weak. Clone size is given for some rows only: seen once, a few or many times, or a class if the clone is expanded.

>-|TRBJ1-4|TRBV7-2|-
TGTGCCAGCGGAGGGGCCAGGGAGGAAAAACTGTTTTTT
CASGGAREEKLFF
>-|TRBJ1-6|TRBV11-2|TRBD1
TGTGCCAGCAGCGGGACAGGGGGTCGCTCACCCCTCCACTTT
CASSGTGGRSPLHF
>-|TRBJ2-1|TRBV14|-
TGTGCCAGCAGCCTATTTACAGGGATTTCCTACAATGAGCAGTTCTTC
CASSLFTGISYNEQFF
>-|TRBJ1-5|TRBV6-5|-
TGTGCCAGCAGTCACCCCACACGTAGCAATCAGCCCCAGCATTTT
CASSHPTRSNQPQHF
>-|TRBJ2-6|TRBV5-6|-
TGTGCCAGCAGCCGAGGTGGCGGGCTTGCTGGGGCCAACGTCCTGACTTTC
CASSRGGGLAGANVLTF
>-|TRBJ2-7|TRBV9|TRBD2
TGTGCCAGCAGCGAGACCTTAGCGGGGGGCCCCTACGAGCAGTACTTC
CASSETLAGGPYEQYF
>-|TRBJ2-2|TRBV6-2/TRBV6-3|TRBD1
TGTGCCAGCAGTATTACCGGGACAGGGGTCACCGGGGAGCTGTTTTTT
CASSITGTGVTGELFF
>-|TRBJ2-3|TRBV6-1|TRBD2
TGTGCCAGCAGTGAAGCCCTAGCGGGGGCCGGCACAGATACGCAGTATTTT
CASSEALAGAGTDTQYF
>-|TRBJ1-3|TRBV30|-
TGTGCCTGGATGGAGGGTCCGGGAAACACCATATATTTT
CAWMEGPGNTIYF
>-|TRBJ2-2|TRBV4-2|-
TGTGCCAGCAGCCAAGGGGGCGGTACCGGGGAGCTGTTTTTT
CASSQGGGTGELFF
>-|TRBJ1-6|TRBV30|-
TGTGCCTGGAGCGCTCGCCCCGGACTAAATTCACCCCTCCACTTT
CAWSARPGLNSPLHF
>-|TRBJ1-1|TRBV10-3|TRBD1
TGTGCCATCAGTGCTGGGACAGGGAACACTGAAGCTTTCTTT
CAISAGTGNTEAFF
>-|TRBJ1-2|TRBV4-3|-
TGCGCCAGCAGCCAAGACATAGTCCATAACTATGGCTACACCTTC
CASSQDIVHNYGYTF
>-|TRBJ1-1|TRBV10-3|TRBD1
TGTGCCGCTACAGGGGTCGCAGGGACTGAAGCTTTCTTT
CAATGVAGTEAFF
>-|TRBJ1-2|TRBV10-3|TRBD1
TGTGCCATCAGCACGGGACAGGGGAACTATGGCTACACCTTC
CAISTGQGNYGYTF
>-|TRBJ2-1|TRBV3-1/TRBV3-2|TRBD2
TGTGCCAGCAGCCAAGCGAGCGGGGGGACCTACAATGAGCAGTTCTTC
CASSQASGGTYNEQFF
>once|TRBJ2-2|TRBV29-1|TRBD2
TGCAGCGTTGCTGTGCTAGCGGGGGGCACCGGGGAGCTGTTTTTT
CSVAVLAGGTGELFF
>-|TRBJ1-1|TRBV5-1|-
TGCGCCCCCGGGGATGGGAGGTGGTCGATTACTGAAGCTTTCTTT
CAPGDGRWSITEAFF
>-|TRBJ1-3|TRBV4-2|-
TGTGCCAGCAGCCAAGATCAGAGGGAGGCGGCTGGAAACACCATATATTTT
CASSQDQREAAGNTIYF
>-|TRBJ2-7|TRBV11-2|TRBD1
TGTGCCAGCAGCCTTCTTCCGGGACAGGTCTACGAGCAGTACTTC
CASSLLPGQVYEQYF
>-|TRBJ1-4|TRBV5-8|TRBD1
TGTGCCAGCAGCTTGCGGCAGGGGGCGATCGGACTGTTTTTT
CASSLRQGAIGLFF
>-|TRBJ2-1|TRBV6-2/TRBV6-3|TRBD2
TGTGCCAGCAGCCTAGCGGGGGGAAGAGGTGAGCAGTTCTTC
CASSLAGGRGEQFF
>-|TRBJ1-4|TRBV9|TRBD1
TGTGCCAGCAGCCCTGGGACAGGGCGGTCCGGAGAAAAACTGTTTTTT
CASSPGTGRSGEKLFF
>-|TRBJ1-3|TRBV4-2|-
TGTGCCAGCAGCCAAGTTCAGGACAGCCGCTCTGGAAACACCATATATTTT
CASSQVQDSRSGNTIYF
>-|TRBJ2-1|TRBV19|TRBD1
TGTGCCAGTAGTAACTCGGACAGGGCCGGGCAGTTCTTC
CASSNSDRAGQFF
>-|TRBJ2-3|TRBV9|TRBD2
TGTGCCAGCAGCGTAGCTAGCGGGGGGGATAGCACAAATACGCAGTATTTT
CASSVASGGDSTNTQYF
>-|TRBJ2-5|TRBV5-6|-
TGTGCCAGTGGGGAGGGGGGCCTGCAGACCCAGTACTTC
CASGEGGLQTQYF
>-|TRBJ2-7|TRBV9|-
TGTGCCAGCAGCGAGGAAGGGGGCTCCTACGAGCAGTACTTC
CASSEEGGSYEQYF
>-|TRBJ1-2|TRBV12-3/TRBV12-4|-
TGTGCCAGCAGGCCCGGGGACACTGTTGGCTACACCTTC
CASRPGDTVGYTF
>-|TRBJ1-1|TRBV7-8|TRBD1
TGTGCCAGCAGCTTCCTGGACAGGGACCCTGAAGCTTTCTTT
CASSFLDRDPEAFF
>-|TRBJ2-7|TRBV6-5|TRBD2
TGTGCCAGCAGACCCAGCGGGGGGGCCTCCTACGAGCAGTACTTC
CASRPSGGASYEQYF
>-|TRBJ2-2|TRBV6-4|-
TGTGCCAGCAGGACCTCTTTAGCGGGGGAGCTGTTTTTT
CASRTSLAGELFF
>-|TRBJ2-5|TRBV7-3|TRBD1
TGTGCCAGCAGCCAGGCGGGACAGGGTGGATTTACCCAGTACTTC
CASSQAGQGGFTQYF
>once|TRBJ1-2|TRBV27|-
TGTGCCAGCAGTACCAGGGGAGACTATGGCTACACCTTC
CASSTRGDYGYTF
>-|TRBJ2-3|TRBV6-4|-
TGTGCCAGCTCGGCGGCCCCTGCGGATACGCAGTATTTT
CASSAAPADTQYF
>-|TRBJ2-4|TRBV14|TRBD2
TGTGCCAGCAGCCAAGGGGGTCCGGGAGGGTTAGCCAAAAACATTCAGTACTTC
CASSQGGPGGLAKNIQYF
>-|TRBJ2-3|TRBV9|-
TGTGCCAGCAGCGTAGGCCCAGCGGGCGCAGATACGCAGTATTTT
CASSVGPAGADTQYF
>-|TRBJ1-1|TRBV3-1/TRBV3-2|-
TGTGCCAGCAGCGAAGTCGAGGGGAACACTGAAGCTTTCTTT
CASSEVEGNTEAFF
>-|TRBJ1-1|TRBV4-1|TRBD1
TGCGCCAGCAGCCAGGCTTTCGGCAGGGGGACTCTAAAGAACACTGAAGCTTTCTTT
CASSQAFGRGTLKNTEAFF
>-|TRBJ1-1|TRBV11-2|-
TGTGCCAGCAGCCCAGCGTTTATGGGGAACACTGAAGCTTTCTTT
CASSPAFMGNTEAFF
>-|TRBJ2-3|TRBV12-5|TRBD2
TGTGCTAGTGGTGAAACTAGCGGGGGGGTAGATACGCAGTATTTT
CASGETSGGVDTQYF